This T cell receptor (beta chain) emerged from a study of T cells in Graves' hyperthyroidism and ophthalmopathy. RNA transcripts provided the source from which TCR beta CDR3 regions were amplified. TCR CDR3 underwent first-round RT-PCR with the HTBI primer set. TCRdb reanalysed the multiplex PCR reads using MiXCR and keeps one entry per CDR3 protein. The sample records 530,000 or so distinct CDR3 sequences, about 24% being singletons. The sequence came from a woman aged 30 to 39 with Graves' ophthalmopathy. Sequencing used blood.

The DNA of the CDR3 is TGCAGTGCCATTGCTGATGGGGAATACGAGCAGTACTTC. This encodes CSAIADGEYEQYF. The genes are TRBV20-1 and TRBJ2-7; D gene unclear. The CDR3 loop spans 13 amino acids. Germline CDR1 DFQATT, CDR2 SNEGSKA (reference sequence). V was pared by 6 bases and J by 4 bases, with 16 bases between.